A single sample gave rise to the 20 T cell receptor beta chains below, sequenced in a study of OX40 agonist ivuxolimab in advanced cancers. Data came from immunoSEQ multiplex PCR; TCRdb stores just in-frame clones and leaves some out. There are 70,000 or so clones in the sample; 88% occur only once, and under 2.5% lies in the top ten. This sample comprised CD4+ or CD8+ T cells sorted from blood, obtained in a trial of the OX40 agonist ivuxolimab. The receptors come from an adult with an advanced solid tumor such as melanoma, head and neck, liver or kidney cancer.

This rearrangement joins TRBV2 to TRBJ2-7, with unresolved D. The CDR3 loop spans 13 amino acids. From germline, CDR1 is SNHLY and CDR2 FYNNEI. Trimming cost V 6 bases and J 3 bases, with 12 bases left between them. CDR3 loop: CASRGGRIYEQYF. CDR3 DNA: TGTGCCAGCAGGGGCGGCAGGATCTACGAGCAGTACTTC.

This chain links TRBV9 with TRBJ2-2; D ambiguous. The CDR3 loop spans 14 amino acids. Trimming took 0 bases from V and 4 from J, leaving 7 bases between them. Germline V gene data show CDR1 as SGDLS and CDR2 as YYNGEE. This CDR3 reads CASSVDAGTGELFF. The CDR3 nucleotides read TGTGCCAGCAGCGTAGACGCTGGCACCGGGGAGCTGTTTTTT.

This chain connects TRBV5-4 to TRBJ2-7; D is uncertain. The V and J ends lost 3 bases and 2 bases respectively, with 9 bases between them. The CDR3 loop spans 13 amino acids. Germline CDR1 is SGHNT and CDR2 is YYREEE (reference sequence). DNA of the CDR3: TGTGCCAGCAGCTCAGCAGGCGCCTACGAGCAGTACTTC. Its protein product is CASSSAGAYEQYF.

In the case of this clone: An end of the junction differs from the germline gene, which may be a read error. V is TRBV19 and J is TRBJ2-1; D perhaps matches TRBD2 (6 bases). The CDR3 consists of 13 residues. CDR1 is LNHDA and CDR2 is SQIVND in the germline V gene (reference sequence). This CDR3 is CASSEPPRREQVF. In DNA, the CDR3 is TGTGCCAGTAGCGAGCCCCCCCGGAGGGAGCAGGTCTTC. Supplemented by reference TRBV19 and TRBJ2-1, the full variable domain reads DGGITQSPKYLFRKEGQNVTLSCEQNLNHDAMYWYRQDPGQGLRLIYYSQIVNDFQKGDIAEGYSVSREKKESFPLTVTSAQKNPTAFYLCASSEPPRREQVFGPGTRLTVL.

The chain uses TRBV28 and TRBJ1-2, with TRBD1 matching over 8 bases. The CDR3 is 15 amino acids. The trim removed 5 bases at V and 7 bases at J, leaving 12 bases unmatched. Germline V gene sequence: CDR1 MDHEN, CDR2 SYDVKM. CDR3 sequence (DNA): TGTGCCAGCAGTCCGGGCGGGACAGGCATCGGTGGCTACACCTTC. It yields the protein CASSPGGTGIGGYTF.

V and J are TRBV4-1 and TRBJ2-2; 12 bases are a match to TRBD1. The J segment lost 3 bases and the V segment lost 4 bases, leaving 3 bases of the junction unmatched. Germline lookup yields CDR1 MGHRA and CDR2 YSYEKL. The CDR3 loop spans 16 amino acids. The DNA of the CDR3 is TGCGCCAGCAGCCCTCGGGACAGGGGGCACACCGGGGAGCTGTTTTTT. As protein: CASSPRDRGHTGELFF.

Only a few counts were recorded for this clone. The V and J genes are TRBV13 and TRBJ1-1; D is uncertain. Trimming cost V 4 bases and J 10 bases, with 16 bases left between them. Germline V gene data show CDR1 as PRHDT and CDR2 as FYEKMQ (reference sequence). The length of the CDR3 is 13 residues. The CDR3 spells CASSSTRTGRAFF. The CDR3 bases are TGTGCCAGCAGCTCGACTCGGACGGGCCGAGCTTTCTTT.

This CDR3 reads CASSPSNNEQFF. The CDR3 DNA reads as TGTGCCAGCAGCCCATCGAACAATGAGCAGTTCTTC. This chain links TRBV7-9 with TRBJ2-1; no reliable D call. CDR1 is SEHNR, CDR2 FQNEAQ, per germline (reference sequence). This CDR3 comprises 12 residues. Trimming shortened V by 5 bases and J by 5 bases, and 7 bases separated the two germline ends.

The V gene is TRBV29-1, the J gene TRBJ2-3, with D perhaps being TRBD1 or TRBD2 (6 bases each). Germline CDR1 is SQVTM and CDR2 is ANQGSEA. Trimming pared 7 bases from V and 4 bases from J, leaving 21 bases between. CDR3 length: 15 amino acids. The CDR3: CSARRGGGNADTQYF. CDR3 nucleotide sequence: TGCAGCGCGAGACGAGGAGGGGGAAACGCAGATACGCAGTATTTT.

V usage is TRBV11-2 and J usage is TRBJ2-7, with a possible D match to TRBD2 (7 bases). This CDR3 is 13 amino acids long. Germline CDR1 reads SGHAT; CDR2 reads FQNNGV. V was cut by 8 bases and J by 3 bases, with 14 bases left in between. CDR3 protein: CASGGAPIYEQYF. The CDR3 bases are TGTGCCAGCGGGGGGGCACCTATCTACGAGCAGTACTTC.

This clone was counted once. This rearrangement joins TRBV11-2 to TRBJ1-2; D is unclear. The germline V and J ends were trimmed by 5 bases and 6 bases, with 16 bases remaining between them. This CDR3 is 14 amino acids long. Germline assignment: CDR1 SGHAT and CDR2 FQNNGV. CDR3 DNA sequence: TGTGCCAGCAGCGTTAGCCCAGTTGGGGATGGCTACACCTTC. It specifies CASSVSPVGDGYTF. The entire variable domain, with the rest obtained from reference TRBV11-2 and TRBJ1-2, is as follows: EAGVAQSPRYKIIEKRQSVAFWCNPISGHATLYWYQQILGQGPKLLIQFQNNGVVDDSQLPKDRFSAERLKGVDSTLKIQPAKLEDSAVYLCASSVSPVGDGYTFGSGTRLTVV.

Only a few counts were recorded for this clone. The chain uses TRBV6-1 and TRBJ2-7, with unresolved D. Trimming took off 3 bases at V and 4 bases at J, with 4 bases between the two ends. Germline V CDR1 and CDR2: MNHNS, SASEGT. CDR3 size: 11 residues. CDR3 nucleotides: TGTGCCAGCAGTGACCAATACGAGCAGTACTTC. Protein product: CASSDQYEQYF.

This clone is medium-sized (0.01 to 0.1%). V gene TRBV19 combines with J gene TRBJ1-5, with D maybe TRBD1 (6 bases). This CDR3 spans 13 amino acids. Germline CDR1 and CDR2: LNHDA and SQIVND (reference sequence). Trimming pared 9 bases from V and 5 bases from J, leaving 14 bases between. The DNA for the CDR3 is TGTGCCAGCAGGGGCCTAGGTGATCAGCCCCAGCATTTT. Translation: CASRGLGDQPQHF.

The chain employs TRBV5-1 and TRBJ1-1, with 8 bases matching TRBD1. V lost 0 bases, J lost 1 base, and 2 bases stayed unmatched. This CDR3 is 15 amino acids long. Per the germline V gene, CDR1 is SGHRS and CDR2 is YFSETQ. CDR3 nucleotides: TGCGCCAGCAGCTTGGAAGGGACAGGGAACACTGAAGCTTTCTTT. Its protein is CASSLEGTGNTEAFF.

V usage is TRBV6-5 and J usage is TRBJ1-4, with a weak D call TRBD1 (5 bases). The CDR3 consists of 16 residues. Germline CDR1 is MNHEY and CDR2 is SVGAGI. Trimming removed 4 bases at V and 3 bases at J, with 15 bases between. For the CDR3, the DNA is TGTGCCAGCAGTTCCCATCCGGGACGGGCTAATGAAAAACTGTTTTTT. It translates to CASSSHPGRANEKLFF.

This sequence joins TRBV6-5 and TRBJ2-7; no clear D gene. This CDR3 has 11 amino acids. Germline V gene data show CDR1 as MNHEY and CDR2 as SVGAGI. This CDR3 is CAAGVSYEQYF. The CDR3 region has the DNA TGTGCAGCTGGGGTTTCCTACGAGCAGTACTTC.

This CDR3 is CASSPGTGEHEQYF. CDR3 nucleotide sequence: TGTGCCAGCAGTCCCGGGACAGGGGAACACGAGCAGTACTTC. This chain connects TRBV27 to TRBJ2-7; TRBD1 matches 10 bases. The CDR3 consists of 14 residues. V lost 5 bases to trimming and J lost 5 bases; unmatched junction nucleotides: 6. Per germline, CDR1 MNHEY and CDR2 SMNVEV (reference sequence).

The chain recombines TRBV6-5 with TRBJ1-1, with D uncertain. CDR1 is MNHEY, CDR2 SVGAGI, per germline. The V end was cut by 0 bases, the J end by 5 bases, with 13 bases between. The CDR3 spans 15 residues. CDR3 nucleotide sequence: TGTGCCAGCAGTTACTCCCGGGAAGTGGGGACTGAAGCTTTCTTT. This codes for CASSYSREVGTEAFF.

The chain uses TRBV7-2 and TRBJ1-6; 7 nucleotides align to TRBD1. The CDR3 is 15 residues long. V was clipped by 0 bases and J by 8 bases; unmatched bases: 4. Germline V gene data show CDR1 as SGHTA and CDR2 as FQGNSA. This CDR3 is CASSLARQGDSPLHF. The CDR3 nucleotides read TGTGCCAGCAGCTTAGCTCGACAGGGAGATTCACCCCTCCACTTT. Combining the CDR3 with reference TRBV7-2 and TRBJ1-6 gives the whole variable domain GAGVSQSPSNKVTEKGKDVELRCDPISGHTALYWYRQSLGQGLEFLIYFQGNSAPDKSGLPSDRFSAERTGGSVSTLTIQRTQQEDSAVYLCASSLARQGDSPLHFGNGTRLTVT.

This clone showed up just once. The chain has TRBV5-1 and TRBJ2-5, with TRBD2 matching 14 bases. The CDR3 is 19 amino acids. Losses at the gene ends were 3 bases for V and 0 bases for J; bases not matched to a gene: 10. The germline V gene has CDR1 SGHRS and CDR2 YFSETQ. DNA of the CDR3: TGCGCCAGCAGCTCGGGACTAGCGGGAGTTATAGGGCACCAAGAGACCCAGTACTTC. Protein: CASSSGLAGVIGHQETQYF.